This T cell receptor (beta chain) was observed in a study of CXCR3-negative and CXCR3-positive naive CD8 T cells. Germline V CDR1 and CDR2: SGHRS, YFSETQ. The CDR3 length is 18 residues. The method, 5' RACE with UMI labels, was used to prepare the TRB cDNA libraries. No DNA is given; TCRdb re-called the 5' RACE reads and lists each CDR3 protein once. This sample contains about 62,000 distinct CDR3 sequences. Naive CD8+ T cells displayed a CD45RO-CCR7+CD27+CD95- phenotype. The V gene is TRBV5-1, the J gene TRBJ1-1; lacking DNA, the TRBD1 call made by TCRdb goes unchecked. The sequencing sample was made of naive CXCR3- CD8+ T cells from blood. The subset is: CD45RO-CCR7+CD27+CD95- naive CD8+ T cells lacking CXCR3 (TNR3-). This sequence was found in a human donor in good health. Some clones in this sample may be carry-over from other donors' samples. CDR3: CASSLWGAPGTTNTEAFF.